One sample yielded the 24 T cell receptor beta chains listed below, sequenced in a study of T cell repertoires in cytomegalovirus infection. TCRdb recomputed calls from the reads with MiXCR, one row per CDR3 protein. The table shows a few hundred thousand distinct CDR3 sequences, with about a sixth occurring only once. Input material: CD8+ T cells from PBMCs. The receptors stem from a human donor in good health (CMV status not recorded). Some clones in this sample may be carry-over from other donors' samples.

V usage is TRBV29-1 and J usage is TRBJ2-1; maybe TRBD1 (5 bases). Germline-derived CDR1 and CDR2 are SQVTM and ANQGSEA. V lost 3 bases to trimming and J lost 5 bases, with 11 bases between them. The CDR3 length is 13 residues. CDR3 in amino acids: CSVEMTVNNEQFF. CDR3 coding DNA: TGCAGCGTTGAGATGACAGTGAACAATGAGCAGTTCTTC.

This clonotype was picked up many times. The chain couples TRBV10-3 to TRBJ2-5; 8 positions agree with TRBD2. The CDR3 loop spans 17 amino acids. The germline V gene has CDR1 ENHRY and CDR2 SYGVKD. After removal of 6 bases from V and 3 bases from J, the junction contained 15 bases not matched to a gene. The CDR3 coding sequence is TGTGCCATCAGCCCCTCGACGGAACTAGCGGCGGAAGAGACCCAGTACTTC. Protein: CAISPSTELAAEETQYF.

This clonotype has more than one count but fewer than ten. This chain's CDR3 is CASSSGVAETQYF. DNA for the CDR3: TGTGCCAGCAGCTCCGGGGTCGCCGAGACCCAGTACTTC. The V call is TRBV12-3 or TRBV12-4, the J call TRBJ2-5; D is perhaps TRBD2 (5 bases). The V end was cut by 6 bases, the J end by 5 bases, with 13 bases between. There are 13 residues in the CDR3.

This clonotype was recorded a few times. This sequence joins TRBV19 and TRBJ2-1, with 9 bases identical to TRBD2. This CDR3 contains 14 residues. Germline V gene lookup returns CDR1 LNHDA and CDR2 SQIVND (reference sequence). V trimming: 5 bases; J trimming: 4 bases; junction bases outside the gene matches: 3. CDR3 region: CASSHSGGYNEQFF. The CDR3 nucleotides are TGTGCCAGTAGTCATAGCGGGGGTTACAATGAGCAGTTCTTC.

This sequence joins TRBV5-1 and TRBJ1-5, with D possibly TRBD1 on 5 matching bases. Germline CDR1 is SGHRS and CDR2 is YFSETQ. Trimming took off 6 bases at V and 1 base at J, with 14 bases between the two ends. This CDR3 is built from 15 residues. The CDR3: CASNPGDGSNQPQHF. The CDR3 bases are TGCGCCAGCAACCCCGGGGACGGCAGCAATCAGCCCCAGCATTTT.

The chain recombines TRBV6-5 with TRBJ1-2; no definite D call. The CDR3 extends over 15 amino acids. Germline V gene data show CDR1 as MNHEY and CDR2 as SVGAGI. The ends were cut back, 6 bases at V and 2 bases at J, with 16 bases in the middle. CDR3 protein: CASRYFIGINYGYTF. In nucleotides, the CDR3 is TGTGCCAGCAGATATTTCATAGGCATAAACTATGGCTACACCTTC.

This clonotype appeared many times. The chain links TRBV7-8 to TRBJ1-5, with D maybe TRBD1 (5 bases). Trimming took off 1 base at V and 6 bases at J, with 13 bases between the two ends. The CDR3 consists of 15 residues. The V gene's germline CDR1 is SGHVS and CDR2 FQNEAQ. The DNA of the CDR3 is TGTGCCAGCAGCTTAGGTCACGGGGCGGGTCAGCCCCAGCATTTT. It yields the protein CASSLGHGAGQPQHF.

This clonotype was seen at least ten times. This chain links TRBV19 with TRBJ1-2; D is uncertain. In germline, CDR1 is LNHDA, CDR2 SQIVND (reference sequence). This CDR3 spans 12 amino acids. Deletions cut 7 bases from V and 1 base from J, with 7 bases between. The DNA for the CDR3 is TGTGCCAGTACAGAGAATAACTATGGCTACACCTTC. Translating gives CASTENNYGYTF. The entire variable domain, with the rest obtained from reference TRBV19 and TRBJ1-2, is as follows: DGGITQSPKYLFRKEGQNVTLSCEQNLNHDAMYWYRQDPGQGLRLIYYSQIVNDFQKGDIAEGYSVSREKKESFPLTVTSAQKNPTAFYLCASTENNYGYTFGSGTRLTVV.

This clonotype was counted between two and nine times. The V gene is TRBV14, the J gene TRBJ1-2, with 7 bases matching TRBD1. Germline values: CDR1 SGHDN, CDR2 FVKESK. This CDR3 has 19 residues. Trimming cost V 4 bases and J 3 bases; bases outside gene matches: 20. This CDR3 reads CASSPRPGQVVIGDYGYTF. The CDR3 DNA sequence: TGTGCCAGCAGCCCGAGACCCGGACAGGTGGTAATAGGGGACTATGGCTACACCTTC.

V is TRBV5-6 and J is TRBJ1-6; 7 bases match TRBD1. The germline gives CDR1 SGHDT, CDR2 YYEEEE. J gave up 7 bases and V 3 bases, and 10 bases lay outside the gene matches. The CDR3 runs to 16 residues. This chain's CDR3 is CASSSQTGTVNSPLHF. The CDR3 DNA reads as TGTGCCAGCAGCTCGCAGACAGGGACAGTGAATTCACCCCTCCACTTT.

This clonotype was counted a few times. The J gene is TRBJ2-1, the V gene TRBV5-4, with 9 bases fitting TRBD2. The germline CDR1 and CDR2 sequences are SGHNT and YYREEE (reference sequence). The ends lost 3 bases at V and 0 bases at J; junction bases unmatched: 10. This CDR3 spans 18 amino acids. The CDR3 bases are TGTGCCAGCAGCTGGCGGGGGGGCCCCTATAGCTCCTACAATGAGCAGTTCTTC. Translation gives CASSWRGGPYSSYNEQFF.

The V and J genes are TRBV5-5 and TRBJ2-1, with 8 bases matching TRBD2. The CDR3 length is 16 residues. The junction had 4 bases not matched to a gene; V was cut back by 2 bases and J by 0 bases. CDR1 is SGHKS, CDR2 YYEKEE, per germline (reference sequence). For the CDR3, the DNA is TGTGCCAGCAGCTTCTTAGCGGGGAGCTCCTACAATGAGCAGTTCTTC. Translation: CASSFLAGSSYNEQFF.

In nucleotides, the CDR3 is TGCAGCGTCAGGGGTGGGGACAGATACACAGATACGCAGTATTTT. Translation gives CSVRGGDRYTDTQYF. The chain employs TRBV29-1 and TRBJ2-3; 7 bases align to TRBD1. V gave up 6 bases and J gave up 2 bases; unmatched junction bases: 11. The CDR3 is made up of 15 amino acids. The germline gives CDR1 SQVTM, CDR2 ANQGSEA.

This clonotype was seen a handful of times. V is TRBV18 and J is TRBJ1-1; 8 positions match TRBD1. The germline CDR1 and CDR2 sequences are KGHSH and LQKENI. J was trimmed by 0 bases and V by 3 bases; bases with no gene match: 6. There are 16 residues in the CDR3. The CDR3 protein is CASSPADRVMNTEAFF. DNA for the CDR3: TGTGCCAGCTCACCCGCGGACAGGGTGATGAACACTGAAGCTTTCTTT.

This clonotype was observed many times. This chain links TRBV7-6 with TRBJ2-2, with D possibly matching TRBD2 (5 bases). V gave up 5 bases and J gave up 4 bases, with 14 bases separating them. Germline CDR1 reads SGHVS; CDR2 reads FNYEAQ. CDR3 length: 15 amino acids. The CDR3 region has the DNA TGTGCCAGCAGCCTCCGGGATCCCCCCACCGGGGAGCTGTTTTTT. Its translation: CASSLRDPPTGELFF.

Concerning this clonotype: The junction departs from germline at one end; a sequencing error may be responsible. The CDR3 nucleotides read TGTGCCAGCAGCTTGATGATTGGTTCTGAAGCTTTCTTT. This gives the protein CASSLMIGSEAFF. The chain carries TRBV5-3 and TRBJ1-1; D is undetermined. TRBV5-3 is an ORF, with its function uncertain. The CDR3 spans 13 residues.

In this sample, this clonotype turned up many times. The chain combines TRBV7-6 with TRBJ2-7; 8 bases map to TRBD1. This CDR3 region has 14 residues. CDR1 SGHVS and CDR2 FNYEAQ come from the germline V gene. J lost 7 bases, V lost 1 base, and 6 bases had no gene match. CDR3 region: CASSLGGQGGEQYF. DNA for the CDR3: TGTGCCAGCAGCTTAGGCGGACAGGGTGGGGAGCAGTACTTC.

DNA for the CDR3: TGTGCCATCACGGCGGGGCAGGGAGATACGCAGTATTTT. Translation: CAITAGQGDTQYF. The V and J genes are TRBV10-3 and TRBJ2-3, with D perhaps matching TRBD2 (6 bases). Trimming shortened V by 7 bases and J by 5 bases, and 13 bases separated the two germline ends. CDR1 ENHRY and CDR2 SYGVKD come from the germline V gene. This CDR3 has 13 amino acids.

This clonotype was counted many times. The CDR3 sequence is CASSWGTQQETQYF. The CDR3 coding sequence is TGTGCCAGCAGCTGGGGGACACAACAAGAGACCCAGTACTTC. The chain uses TRBV7-9 and TRBJ2-5; perhaps TRBD1 as D (6 bases). The ends were cut back, 4 bases at V and 2 bases at J, with 11 bases in the middle. Germline V lookup: CDR1 SEHNR, CDR2 FQNEAQ (reference sequence). The CDR3 is made up of 14 amino acids.

This clonotype was seen more than once but under ten times. This CDR3 is CASSVDDETGDYEQYF. In nucleotides, the CDR3 is TGTGCCAGCAGCGTAGACGACGAGACAGGAGATTACGAGCAGTACTTC. The V gene is TRBV9, the J gene TRBJ2-7; weak D call: TRBD1 (6 bases). CDR3 length: 16 residues. V lost 0 bases to trimming and J lost 4 bases, with 17 bases between them. Germline V CDR1 and CDR2: SGDLS, YYNGEE.

The chain uses TRBV2 and TRBJ2-3, with TRBD2 matching over 9 bases. This CDR3 comprises 16 residues. The V and J ends lost 2 bases and 2 bases, in that order; junction bases with no gene match: 5. The V gene's germline CDR1 is SNHLY and CDR2 FYNNEI. CDR3 coding DNA: TGTGCCAGCAGTGAATTTCGCGGGGGGGACACAGATACGCAGTATTTT. Its translation: CASSEFRGGDTDTQYF. The full variable domain, its missing parts supplied by reference TRBV2 and TRBJ2-3, is EPEVTQTPSHQVTQMGQEVILRCVPISNHLYFYWYRQILGQKVEFLVSFYNNEISEKSEIFDDQFSVERPDGSNFTLKIRSTKLEDSAMYFCASSEFRGGDTDTQYFGPGTRLTVL.

This clonotype was seen repeatedly, ten times or more. The CDR3 loop reads CASSPWGANYGYTF. The CDR3 DNA reads as TGTGCCAGCAGCCCATGGGGAGCTAACTATGGCTACACCTTC. The chain links TRBV6-6 to TRBJ1-2; D call uncertain. The CDR3 runs to 14 residues. Trimming removed 6 bases from V and 0 bases from J, with 11 bases in between. CDR1 is MNHNY and CDR2 is SVGAGI in the germline V gene (reference sequence).

In the case of this clonotype: A read error is possible here, since a much larger clone lies one base away. This sequence joins TRBV4-1 and TRBJ2-7, with D tentatively TRBD1 (5 bases). Per the germline V gene, CDR1 is MGHRA and CDR2 is YSYEKL. The V end lost 3 bases, the J end lost 0 bases, and 18 bases lay between the germline ends. This CDR3 region has 17 residues. In DNA form, the CDR3 reads TGCGCCAGCAGCCAGGAAAGTTGCAGGGCGAGCTCCTACGAGCAGTACTTC. Protein sequence: CASSQESCRASSYEQYF.

The rearrangement uses TRBV7-9 and TRBJ2-7; perhaps TRBD1 as D (7 bases). From germline, CDR1 is SEHNR and CDR2 FQNEAQ (reference sequence). This CDR3 spans 16 amino acids. Trimming removed 1 base at V and 1 base at J, with 14 bases between. The CDR3 DNA reads as TGTGCCAGCAGCTTAGTGGGGGGACAGTTATCCTACGAGCAGTACTTC. Translating it yields CASSLVGGQLSYEQYF.